This T cell receptor beta chain was sequenced for a study of cytomegalovirus exposure and HLA in healthy donors. About this clone: Antigen: not known.

Germline CDR1 MDHEN, CDR2 SYDVKM. CDR3 size: 15 residues. J was trimmed by 1 base and V by 4 bases; bases with no gene match: 7. Study-level findings and limits: Accounts indicate the classifier identified cytomegalovirus status with strong specificity and sensitivity.

13 Jbeta primers and 60 Vbeta primers were used for the PCR. Sequenced by immunoSEQ multiplex PCR; TCRdb stores in-frame clones only, minus some. There are 200,000 or so clones in the sample; over 60% occur only once, and roughly a sixth lies in the top ten. The rearrangement uses TRBV28 and TRBJ2-7; 7 bases are a match to TRBD2. The sequenced sample was PBMCs. The receptor was derived from a man aged 40-49 years in good health and CMV-seronegative. The CDR3: CASSSSGTKSYEQYF. In DNA form, the CDR3 reads TGTGCCAGCAGTTCCTCCGGGACTAAGTCCTACGAGCAGTACTTC.